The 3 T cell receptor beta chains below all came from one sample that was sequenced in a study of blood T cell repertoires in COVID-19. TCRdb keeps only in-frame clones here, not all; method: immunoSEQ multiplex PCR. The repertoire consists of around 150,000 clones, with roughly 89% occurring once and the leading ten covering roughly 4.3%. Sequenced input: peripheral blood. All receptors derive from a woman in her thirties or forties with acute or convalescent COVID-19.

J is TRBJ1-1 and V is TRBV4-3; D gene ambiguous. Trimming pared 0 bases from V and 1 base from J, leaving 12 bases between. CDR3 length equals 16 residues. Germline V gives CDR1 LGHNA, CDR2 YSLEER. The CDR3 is CASSQDRGWRNTEAFF. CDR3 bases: TGCGCCAGCAGCCAAGATCGGGGTTGGAGGAACACTGAAGCTTTCTTT.

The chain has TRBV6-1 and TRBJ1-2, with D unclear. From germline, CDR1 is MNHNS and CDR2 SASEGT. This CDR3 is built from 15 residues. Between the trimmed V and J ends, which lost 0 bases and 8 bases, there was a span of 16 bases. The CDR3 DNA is TGTGCCAGCAGTGAAGCTGTCGGACGCGGAGGAGGCTACACCTTC. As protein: CASSEAVGRGGGYTF.

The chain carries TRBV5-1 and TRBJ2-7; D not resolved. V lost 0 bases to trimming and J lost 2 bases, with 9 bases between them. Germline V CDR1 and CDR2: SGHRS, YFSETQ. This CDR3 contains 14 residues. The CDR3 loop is CASSLVPGTYEQYF. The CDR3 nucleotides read TGCGCCAGCAGCTTGGTTCCAGGAACCTACGAGCAGTACTTC.